Listed here are 20 T cell receptor beta chains from one sample, sequenced in a study of cytomegalovirus exposure and HLA in healthy donors. Primers: 60 Vbeta forward and 13 Jbeta reverse. Assay used: immunoSEQ multiplex PCR; TCRdb lists only in-frame clones, some missing. The sample contains about 160,000 clones, 80% of which appear only once. Material: PBMCs. The source is a man aged 18 to 30 in good health and CMV-seropositive.

The rearrangement joins TRBV5-6 to TRBJ1-4; the match to TRBD1 covers 7 bases. Germline V gene lookup returns CDR1 SGHDT and CDR2 YYEEEE. This CDR3 contains 16 residues. Unmatched junction bases numbered 9, after V lost 4 bases and J lost 3 bases. The CDR3 bases are TGTGCCAGCAGCCGCACAGGGGTTGGGGCTAATGAAAAACTGTTTTTT. The encoded protein is CASSRTGVGANEKLFF.

CDR3 nucleotide sequence: TGTGCCATCAGTCCCCATGGGGAGGAGGGAGCTTTCTTT. The encoded protein is CAISPHGEEGAFF. This sequence joins TRBV10-3 and TRBJ1-1; no clear D. Trimming left V 5 bases short and J 10 bases short, with 17 bases between. Germline V CDR1 and CDR2: ENHRY, SYGVKD. The CDR3 covers 13 residues.

A remark on this clone: In the same sample, other DNA sequences code for this CDR3. V gene TRBV5-6 combines with J gene TRBJ1-6; 8 positions agree with TRBD1. CDR3 length equals 15 residues. Germline CDR1 is SGHDT and CDR2 is YYEEEE. After removal of 6 bases from V and 10 bases from J, the junction contained 12 bases not matched to a gene. The CDR3 nucleotides read TGTGCCAGCAACGCGAGGACAGGGTTCGGGTCACCCCTCCACTTT. The encoded protein is CASNARTGFGSPLHF.

As to this clone: At one end the junction does not follow the germline gene, possibly because of a read error. The chain recombines TRBV7-9 with TRBJ1-2; D is unclear. This CDR3 has 16 amino acids. Germline CDR1 SEHNR, CDR2 FQNEAQ (reference sequence). The CDR3 sequence: CSSSLHNTIMTYGYTF. The CDR3 DNA reads as TGTTCCAGCAGCTTGCACAACACAATAATGACTTATGGCTACACCTTC.

The gene calls are TRBV18 and TRBJ2-5; D not resolved. This CDR3 spans 14 amino acids. V was clipped by 2 bases and J by 5 bases, with 12 bases between them. In germline, CDR1 is KGHSH, CDR2 LQKENI. In nucleotides, the CDR3 is TGTGCCAGCTCACCAATGGTCGTTCGGGAGACCCAGTACTTC. Translating it yields CASSPMVVRETQYF.

This chain uses TRBV29-1 with TRBJ2-1; D ambiguous. The CDR3 sequence is 15 residues long. CDR1 SQVTM and CDR2 ANQGSEA come from the germline V gene. Trimming stripped 3 bases from V and 5 bases from J, with 17 bases between. CDR3 region: CSVDWMGSQDNEQFF. The DNA for the CDR3 is TGCAGCGTTGATTGGATGGGTTCGCAGGACAATGAGCAGTTCTTC.

This chain connects TRBV5-1 to TRBJ2-7; TRBD2 aligns across 7 bases. CDR1 SGHRS and CDR2 YFSETQ come from the germline V gene. This CDR3 is built from 15 residues. V dropped 0 bases and J dropped 6; count of bases not matched to a gene: 9. The DNA of the CDR3 is TGCGCCAGCAGCTTGGGAGGGACTACTGAGGGCGAGCAGTACTTC. It yields the protein CASSLGGTTEGEQYF.

The V gene is TRBV11-2, the J gene TRBJ1-2; 9 bases fit TRBD1. The CDR3 is made up of 15 amino acids. CDR1 SGHAT and CDR2 FQNNGV come from the germline V gene. The V gene end was trimmed by 5 bases and the J gene end by 6 bases; junction bases not matched to a gene: 10. Here the CDR3 DNA reads TGTGCCAGCAGCCCACAGGGGGCGCGATATGATGGCTACACCTTC. Translation gives CASSPQGARYDGYTF.

The V call is TRBV9, the J call TRBJ2-3; D is perhaps TRBD2 (5 bases). Germline V lookup: CDR1 SGDLS, CDR2 YYNGEE. V dropped 3 bases and J dropped 4 bases, with 18 bases sitting between them. This CDR3 is built from 16 residues. CDR3 in amino acids: CASSALGVSSADTQYF. The CDR3 DNA follows: TGTGCCAGCAGCGCCCTCGGGGTCTCAAGCGCAGATACGCAGTATTTT.

The DNA of the CDR3 is TGTGCCAGCAGCTTTTTAGAATTGAGGGTTGGCGGGCAGTACTTC. This translates into CASSFLELRVGGQYF. The chain uses TRBV11-2 and TRBJ2-7; D perhaps matches TRBD2 (5 bases). V lost 3 bases and J 9 bases, leaving 21 bases between the germline ends. Germline CDR1 is SGHAT and CDR2 is FQNNGV. CDR3 length equals 15 residues.

The chain employs TRBV19 and TRBJ1-2, with D maybe TRBD1 (6 bases). The CDR3 totals 15 residues. The germline V gene has CDR1 LNHDA and CDR2 SQIVND (reference sequence). V gave up 6 bases and J gave up 7 bases, with 21 bases separating them. CDR3 sequence (DNA): TGTGCCAGTAGCACATCGGGGGGCCCAACAGGTGGCTACACCTTC. Amino acid sequence: CASSTSGGPTGGYTF.

The chain links TRBV13 to TRBJ2-7, with D maybe TRBD1 (6 bases). Germline V gene lookup returns CDR1 PRHDT and CDR2 FYEKMQ (reference sequence). Trimming removed 5 bases at V and 2 bases at J, with 13 bases between. The CDR3 runs 14 residues. The DNA of the CDR3 is TGTGCCAGCAGCCCCCCGGGACACACCTACGAGCAGTACTTC. Its translation: CASSPPGHTYEQYF.

This clone has a single count. The J gene is TRBJ1-1, the V gene TRBV10-2; TRBD1 matches 7 bases. The CDR3 sequence is 16 residues long. Unmatched junction bases numbered 13, after V lost 7 bases and J lost 2 bases. Germline V gene sequence: CDR1 WSHSY, CDR2 SAAADI. CDR3 sequence: CASTKIGGQSNTEAFF. The CDR3 DNA follows: TGCGCCAGCACTAAAATAGGGGGACAGAGCAACACTGAAGCTTTCTTT.

The chain employs TRBV9 and TRBJ1-4; D is perhaps TRBD1 (5 bases). The CDR3 sequence is 14 residues long. The germline V gene encodes CDR1 SGDLS and CDR2 YYNGEE. The V end lost 2 bases, the J end lost 4 bases, and 9 bases lay between the germline ends. Written as DNA, the CDR3 is TGTGCCAGCAGCGTGGAGGGGATTAATGAAAAACTGTTTTTT. Its protein is CASSVEGINEKLFF.

This clone is a singleton in its sample. This rearrangement joins TRBV2 to TRBJ1-1; 8 bases map to TRBD1. CDR1 is SNHLY, CDR2 FYNNEI, per germline. The ends lost 6 bases at V and 1 base at J; junction bases unmatched: 7. This CDR3 is built from 15 residues. The CDR3 is CASRPDRGGNTEAFF. The CDR3 bases are TGTGCCAGCAGACCCGACAGGGGAGGGAACACTGAAGCTTTCTTT.

The genes are TRBV7-2 and TRBJ2-7; TRBD1 is a possible D gene (5 bases). The germline gives CDR1 SGHTA, CDR2 FQGNSA. The CDR3 runs to 14 residues. V lost 3 bases to trimming and J lost 7 bases, with 16 bases between them. This CDR3 reads CASSFQGRVGEQYF. DNA for the CDR3: TGTGCCAGCAGCTTCCAGGGCAGGGTGGGGGAGCAGTACTTC.

The chain joins TRBV29-1 to TRBJ1-3, with D uncertain. Per germline, CDR1 SQVTM and CDR2 ANQGSEA. The CDR3 covers 14 residues. Trimming shortened V by 3 bases and J by 0 bases, and 9 bases separated the two germline ends. The CDR3 protein is CSVDGDTSGNTIYF. CDR3 DNA sequence: TGCAGCGTTGACGGTGACACCTCTGGAAACACCATATATTTT.

The J gene is TRBJ1-4, the V gene TRBV19; a possible D gene is TRBD1 (5 bases). The CDR3 runs to 13 residues. The V gene lost 9 bases and the J gene lost 8 bases, with 16 bases spanning the gap. CDR1 and CDR2 (germline): LNHDA, SQIVND (reference sequence). The CDR3 region is CASSIGTGEKLFF. The CDR3, as DNA: TGTGCCAGCTCCATCGGGACTGGGGAAAAACTGTTTTTT.

The rearrangement uses TRBV27 and TRBJ1-1; 8 bases fit TRBD1. Trimming took 6 bases from V and 2 from J; bases not matched to a gene: 8. The CDR3 is 15 amino acids. The germline V gene has CDR1 MNHEY and CDR2 SMNVEV (reference sequence). As DNA, the CDR3 is TGTGCCAGCAGCCTAGACAGGGGATTAAACACTGAAGCTTTCTTT. Protein product: CASSLDRGLNTEAFF.

V is TRBV10-3 and J is TRBJ2-1; 15 nucleotides align to TRBD2. This CDR3 is built from 15 residues. J was trimmed by 8 bases and V by 4 bases; bases with no gene match: 3. Germline-derived CDR1 and CDR2 are ENHRY and SYGVKD. The CDR3 nucleotides are TGTGCCATCAGTGGGACTAGCGGGAGGGACGATGAGCAGTTCTTC. It translates to CAISGTSGRDDEQFF.